The 2 T cell receptor beta chains below all came from one sample that was sequenced in a study of T cell changes during pregnancy in multiple sclerosis. Libraries were prepared by immunoSEQ multiplex PCR; TCRdb keeps only in-frame clonotypes and omits some of them. The sample holds tens of thousands of clones; roughly 90% are singletons and the top ten take roughly 2%. This specimen was peripheral blood, taken in the second trimester of pregnancy. The receptors here all came from a female donor with multiple sclerosis, enrolled in a pregnancy study.

A word on this clone: The identical CDR3 is also encoded by other nucleotide sequences in the sample. The chain is built from TRBV2 and TRBJ2-7; 8 positions agree with TRBD1. The V and J ends lost 4 bases and 2 bases, in that order; junction bases with no gene match: 1. The CDR3 has 13 amino acids. Looked up from germline, CDR1 is SNHLY and CDR2 is FYNNEI. The CDR3 protein is CASSGQGTYEQYF. CDR3 DNA sequence: TGTGCCAGCAGTGGACAGGGGACCTACGAGCAGTACTTC.

This sequence joins TRBV19 and TRBJ2-7; 10 bases agree with TRBD2. V was clipped by 2 bases and J by 4 bases; unmatched bases: 5. CDR1 is LNHDA and CDR2 is SQIVND in the germline V gene (reference sequence). The CDR3 extends over 15 amino acids. CDR3 protein: CASSIISGRVYEQYF. DNA of the CDR3: TGTGCCAGTAGTATAATAAGCGGGAGGGTTTACGAGCAGTACTTC. Full variable domain (outside the CDR3, taken from reference TRBV19 and TRBJ2-7): DGGITQSPKYLFRKEGQNVTLSCEQNLNHDAMYWYRQDPGQGLRLIYYSQIVNDFQKGDIAEGYSVSREKKESFPLTVTSAQKNPTAFYLCASSIISGRVYEQYFGPGTRLTVT.